This TCR beta chain was sequenced for a study of cytomegalovirus exposure and HLA in healthy donors. About the research overall: Caucasian-associated ancestry cluster membership applied to about 77% of under 450 genotyped donors. Notes on the study in general: Per published reports, the classifier diagnosed cytomegalovirus status with high specificity and sensitivity. The records held CMV serostatus as the only immune exposure information.

Donors were ostensibly healthy at sampling, although undocumented immune exposures were probable. About this clone itself: Its antigen is undetermined.

The PCR employed 60 Vbeta primers together with 13 Jbeta primers. TCRdb keeps only in-frame clones here, not all; method: immunoSEQ multiplex PCR. The sample data list 50,000 to 80,000 clones. This CDR3 has 15 amino acids. V lost 3 bases, J lost 6 bases, and 2 bases stayed unmatched. Looked up from germline, CDR1 is MGHRA and CDR2 is YSYEKL. The sample was PBMCs. The chain carries TRBV4-1 and TRBJ2-3, with 14 bases aligning to TRBD2. This receptor was identified in a woman under 30 in good health and CMV-seronegative. This chain's CDR3 is CASSQTSGGVDTQYF. In DNA form, the CDR3 reads TGCGCCAGCAGCCAGACTAGCGGGGGGGTTGATACGCAGTATTTT.